The entry below describes one T cell receptor beta chain. Its target is not known. PCR involved 60 Vbeta and 13 Jbeta primers. Method: immunoSEQ multiplex PCR; TCRdb's copy keeps in-frame clones and lacks some. The table includes about 150,000 clones, approximately 80% detected once. This sample stems from a study of cytomegalovirus exposure and HLA in healthy donors. Study as a whole: The approximately 120 million unique TCR beta sequences, from roughly 170 million T cells, were found by an earlier analysis. The study's findings and limits: Among TCR beta chains, those listed as cytomegalovirus-associated numbered over 150. As a later analysis revealed, the rate of TCR association differed by HLA locus, with DRB1 most and HLA-C fewest. In a later analysis, HLA-associated TCR beta chains were more clonally expanded than equally common others.

After removal of 9 bases from V and 7 bases from J, the junction contained 20 bases not matched to a gene. The germline V gene has CDR1 LNHNV and CDR2 YYDKDF (reference sequence). The CDR3 extends over 16 amino acids. Input material: PBMCs. The V and J genes are TRBV15 and TRBJ2-7; 8 nucleotides agree with TRBD2. This sequence was found in a man younger than 35 in good health and CMV-seronegative. The CDR3 DNA is TGTGCCACTAAACGGGGAGGAAGCGGGAGTAGAGGGGAGCAGTACTTC. Translating gives CATKRGGSGSRGEQYF.